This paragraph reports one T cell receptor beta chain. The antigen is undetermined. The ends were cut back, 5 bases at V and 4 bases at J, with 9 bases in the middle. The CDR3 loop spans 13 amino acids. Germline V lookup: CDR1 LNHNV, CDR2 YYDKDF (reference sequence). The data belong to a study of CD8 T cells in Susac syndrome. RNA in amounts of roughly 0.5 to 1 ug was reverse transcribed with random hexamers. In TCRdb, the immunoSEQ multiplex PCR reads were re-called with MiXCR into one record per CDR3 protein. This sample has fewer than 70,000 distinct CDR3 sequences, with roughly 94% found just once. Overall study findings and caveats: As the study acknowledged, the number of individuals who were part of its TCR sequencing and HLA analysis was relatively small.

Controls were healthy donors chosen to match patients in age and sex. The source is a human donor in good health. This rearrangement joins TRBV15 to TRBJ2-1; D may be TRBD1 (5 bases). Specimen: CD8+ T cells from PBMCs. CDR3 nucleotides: TGTGCCACCAGCCGCCGACAGTACAATGAGCAGTTCTTC. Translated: CATSRRQYNEQFF.